This TCR beta chain was retrieved from a study of T-cell reconstitution after alpha-beta-depleted transplantation in children. TCRbeta library preparation incorporated unique molecular identifiers. One entry per CDR3 protein, called by TCRdb with MiXCR from the PCR reads. The repertoire holds some 600,000 distinct CDR3 sequences, around 17% seen once, with 0.9% to 1.2% in the top ten. This clonotype was sampled from a human donor who donated a stem cell graft to a child with acute myeloid leukemia. Material: PBMCs from the stem cell graft donor, obtained from the stem cell graft.

The CDR3: CASTKGGSLLNTEAFF. The CDR3 coding sequence is TGTGCCAGCACCAAGGGGGGTTCCCTCTTGAACACTGAAGCTTTCTTT. The gene calls are TRBV6-1 and TRBJ1-1, with a possible D match to TRBD1 (6 bases). V shed 7 bases and J shed 0 bases, with 18 bases lying between them. The CDR3 consists of 16 residues. CDR1 MNHNS and CDR2 SASEGT come from the germline V gene.